This T cell receptor beta chain originates from a study of blood T cell repertoires in COVID-19. Background on the study: Researchers got acute and convalescent COVID-19 samples from the United States, Italy and Spain. Nucleic acid was either cDNA or gDNA, and it came from T cells, B-cell-depleted T cells, or PBMCs.

Original data processing: From reference gene primer amplification, estimates of nucleated cell counts were derived. Assay: immunoSEQ multiplex PCR; the TCRdb copy retains only in-frame clones and omits some. Clone size and V and J calls were adopted from that table, with D and trimming inferred from the DNA. The sample carries some 150,000 clones, about 89% recorded once. CDR3 length equals 17 residues. The V end was cut by 4 bases, the J end by 1 base, with 18 bases between. Germline CDR1 is SGDLS and CDR2 is YYNGEE. The sample was peripheral blood. The J gene is TRBJ1-3, the V gene TRBV9, with D maybe TRBD1 (6 bases). This sequence originates from a man aged 50-60 years with acute or convalescent COVID-19. This CDR3 reads CASSPSDRPYSGNTIYF. CDR3 sequence (DNA): TGTGCCAGCAGCCCCAGCGACAGGCCCTATTCTGGAAACACCATATATTTT.